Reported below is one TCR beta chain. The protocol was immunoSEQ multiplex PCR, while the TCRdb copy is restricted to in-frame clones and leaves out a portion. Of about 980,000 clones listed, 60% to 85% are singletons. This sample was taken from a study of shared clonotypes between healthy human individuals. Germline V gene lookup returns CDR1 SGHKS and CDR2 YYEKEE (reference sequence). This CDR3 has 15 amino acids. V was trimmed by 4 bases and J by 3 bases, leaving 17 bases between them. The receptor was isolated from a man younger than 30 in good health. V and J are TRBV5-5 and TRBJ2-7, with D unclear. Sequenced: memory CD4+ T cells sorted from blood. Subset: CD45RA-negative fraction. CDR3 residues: CASSMRPYPNYEQYF. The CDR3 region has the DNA TGTGCCAGCAGCATGCGGCCCTACCCCAACTACGAGCAGTACTTC.